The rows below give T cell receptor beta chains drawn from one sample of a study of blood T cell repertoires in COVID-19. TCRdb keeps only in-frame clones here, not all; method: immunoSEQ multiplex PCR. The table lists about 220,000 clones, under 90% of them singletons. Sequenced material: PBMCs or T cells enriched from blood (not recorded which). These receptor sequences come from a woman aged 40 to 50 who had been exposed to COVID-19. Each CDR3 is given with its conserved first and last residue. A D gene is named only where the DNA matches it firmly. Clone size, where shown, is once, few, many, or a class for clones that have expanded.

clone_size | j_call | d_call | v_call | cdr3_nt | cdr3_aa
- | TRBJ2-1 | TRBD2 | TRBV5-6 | TGTGCCAGCAGCCCGGGGGGGCGGGGGCACAATGAGCAGTTCTTC | CASSPGGRGHNEQFF
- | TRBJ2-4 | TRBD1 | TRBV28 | TGTGCCAGCACCAGGGACAGAAACGCGATAAACATTCAGTACTTC | CASTRDRNAINIQYF
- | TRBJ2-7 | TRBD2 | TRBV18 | TGTGCCAGCTCACCACCCCCCGAGACTAGCCACGAGCAGTACTTC | CASSPPPETSHEQYF
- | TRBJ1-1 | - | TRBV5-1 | TGCGCCAGCAGCTTGGAGGACCTTACAGGGGAAGCTTTCTTT | CASSLEDLTGEAFF
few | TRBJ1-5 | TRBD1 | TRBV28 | TGTGCCAGCAGTTTTGGGGCAACAGGGGGCTATCAGCCCCAGCATTTT | CASSFGATGGYQPQHF
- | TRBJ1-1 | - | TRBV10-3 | TGTGCCATCAGTGAGTCGCAAGCGATACTGAACACTGAAGCTTTCTTT | CAISESQAILNTEAFF
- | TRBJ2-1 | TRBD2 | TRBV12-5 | TGTGCTAGTGGTTTGGGACTTACGTCGGGGGGGGATGAGCAGTTCTTC | CASGLGLTSGGDEQFF
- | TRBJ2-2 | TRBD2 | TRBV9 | TGTGCCAGCACGCCGGGACTAGCACCGCGTCAGCTGTTTTTT | CASTPGLAPRQLFF
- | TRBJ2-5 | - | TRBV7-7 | TGTGCTAGCAGCCCTGAACCGGGACTCGGCCGGGAGACCCAGTACTTC | CASSPEPGLGRETQYF
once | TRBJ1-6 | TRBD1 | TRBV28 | TGTGCCAGCAGTTTGAGGATGGACAGGAATAATTCACCCCTCCACTTT | CASSLRMDRNNSPLHF
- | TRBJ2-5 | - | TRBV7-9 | TGTGCCAGCAGCTTAGATCCGGGGGTAGGGGAGACCCAGTACTTC | CASSLDPGVGETQYF
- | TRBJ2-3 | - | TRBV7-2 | TGTGCCAGCAGCCTCGACAGGAGCAGCACAGATACGCAGTATTTT | CASSLDRSSTDTQYF
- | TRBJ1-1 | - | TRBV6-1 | TGTGCCAGCAGTGAAGCGAGGGGGGGCTTTACGTACACTGAAGCTTTCTTT | CASSEARGGFTYTEAFF
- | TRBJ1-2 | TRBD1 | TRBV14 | TGTGCCAGCAGCCAAGGGGGACAGAACTATGGCTACACCTTC | CASSQGGQNYGYTF
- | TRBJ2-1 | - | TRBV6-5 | TGTGCCAGCAGTTACTCTGGGGGGGCACCAAACAATGAGCAGTTCTTC | CASSYSGGAPNNEQFF
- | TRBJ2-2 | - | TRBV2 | TGTGCCAGCAGTGAACAGGGAAAGAACACCGGGGAGCTGTTTTTT | CASSEQGKNTGELFF
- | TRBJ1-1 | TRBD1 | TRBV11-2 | TGTGCCAGCAGCTGGGGACAGTTCAACACTGAAGCTTTCTTT | CASSWGQFNTEAFF
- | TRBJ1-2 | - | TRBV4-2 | TGTGCCAGCAGCCAAGCCCGCGCGGGGGCCGACTATGGCTACACCTTC | CASSQARAGADYGYTF
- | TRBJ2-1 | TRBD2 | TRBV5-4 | TGTGCCAGCAGCTCCGGGACTAGTTTCCATGAGCAGTTCTTC | CASSSGTSFHEQFF
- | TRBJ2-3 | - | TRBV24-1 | TGTGCCACCAGTGGGGACTTGACAGATACGCAGTATTTT | CATSGDLTDTQYF
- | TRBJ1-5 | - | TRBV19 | TGTGCCAGTAGTATAGGGGCAGGGGCCGGCTATAGCAATCAGCCCCAGCATTTT | CASSIGAGAGYSNQPQHF
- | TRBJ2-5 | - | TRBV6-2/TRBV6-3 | TGTGCCAGCAGCACTCTTGCGGAGACCCAGTACTTC | CASSTLAETQYF
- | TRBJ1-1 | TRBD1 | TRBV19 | TGTGCCAGTAGTCTAGGACAGGGGAACACTGAAGCTTTCTTT | CASSLGQGNTEAFF
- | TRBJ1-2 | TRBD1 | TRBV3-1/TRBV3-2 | TGTGCCAGCAGCCAAGTGAGAAGGGGGCTATCCGCGTATGGCTACACCTTC | CASSQVRRGLSAYGYTF
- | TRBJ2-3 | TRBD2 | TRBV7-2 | TGTGCCAGCAGCTTATTCGCGGGGGGGTCGGATACGCAGTATTTT | CASSLFAGGSDTQYF
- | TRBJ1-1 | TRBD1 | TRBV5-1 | TGCGCCAGCAGCCCACGGACAGGGGTGAACACTGAAGCTTTCTTT | CASSPRTGVNTEAFF
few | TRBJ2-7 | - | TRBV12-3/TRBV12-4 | TGTGCCAGCAGTTTTACGGTCGAATACGAGCAGTACTTC | CASSFTVEYEQYF
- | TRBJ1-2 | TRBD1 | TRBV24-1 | TGTGCCACCAGTGACGCACCAGGACAGGGGGGTGGCTACACCTTC | CATSDAPGQGGGYTF
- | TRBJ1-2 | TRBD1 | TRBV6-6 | TGTGCCAGCAGCCGACTTTGGGGACAGGGGGCGCTCGGCTATGGCTACACCTTC | CASSRLWGQGALGYGYTF
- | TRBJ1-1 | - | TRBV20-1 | TGCAGTGTGAGGGCGGGGACTGAAGCTTTCTTT | CSVRAGTEAFF
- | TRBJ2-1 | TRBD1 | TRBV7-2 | TGTGCCAGCAGCTCTAAGCTCGGACAGGGTTACAATGAGCAGTTCTTC | CASSSKLGQGYNEQFF
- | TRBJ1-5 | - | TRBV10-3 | TGTGCCATCAGTGATGGTCAGAATCAGCCCCAGCATTTT | CAISDGQNQPQHF
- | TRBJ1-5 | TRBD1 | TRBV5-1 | TGCGCCAGCAGCCGTACGCCCTGGACAGGGGATCATCAGCCCCAGCATTTT | CASSRTPWTGDHQPQHF
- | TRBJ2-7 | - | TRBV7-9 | TGTGCCAGCAGCACCCCGACAGGAGACTCCTACGAGCAGTACTTC | CASSTPTGDSYEQYF